This entry lists 28 T cell receptor beta chains sequenced from one sample in a study of cytomegalovirus exposure and HLA in healthy donors. The primer mix had 60 Vbeta and 13 Jbeta primers. Some clones are missing from TCRdb's copy, which holds only in-frame ones; the method was immunoSEQ multiplex PCR. Seen here are over 110,000 clones, around 82% observed once, and the top ten hold 6.2%. Material: PBMCs. Source of these receptors: a woman between 40 and 50 years old in good health and CMV-seropositive.

Only a few counts were recorded for this clone. Other nucleotide sequences in the sample specify the same CDR3. The gene calls are TRBV28 and TRBJ1-4; the D gene is possibly TRBD1 (5 bases). Germline V lookup: CDR1 MDHEN, CDR2 SYDVKM. There are 15 residues in the CDR3. Trimming shortened V by 5 bases and J by 0 bases, and 10 bases separated the two germline ends. CDR3 coding DNA: TGTGCCAGCAGTCCTCCACAGGCAACTAATGAAAAACTGTTTTTT. Translated, it gives CASSPPQATNEKLFF.

J is TRBJ2-1 and V is TRBV11-3; no clear D gene. The length of the CDR3 is 15 residues. The V gene lost 4 bases and the J gene lost 0 bases, with 10 bases spanning the gap. Per germline, CDR1 SGHNT and CDR2 YENEEA. The CDR3 coding sequence is TGTGCCAGCAGCTCTAAGACTCGCTCCTACAATGAGCAGTTCTTC. As protein: CASSSKTRSYNEQFF.

The rearrangement links TRBV5-1 to TRBJ2-5; D is possibly TRBD1 (6 bases). This CDR3 comprises 14 residues. Trimming left V 3 bases short and J 2 bases short, with 11 bases between. The germline gives CDR1 SGHRS, CDR2 YFSETQ. CDR3 bases: TGCGCCAGCAGCTGGACAGCCGCTCAAGAGACCCAGTACTTC. It is translated as CASSWTAAQETQYF.

The chain has TRBV5-1 and TRBJ2-6; the D gene is possibly TRBD1 (5 bases). V was trimmed by 1 base and J by 0 bases, leaving 11 bases between them. Per the germline V gene, CDR1 is SGHRS and CDR2 is YFSETQ. The CDR3 is made up of 17 amino acids. The CDR3: CASSLMGPSSGANVLTF. The CDR3, as DNA: TGCGCCAGCAGCTTGATGGGGCCGAGCTCTGGGGCCAACGTCCTGACTTTC.

V gene TRBV5-1 combines with J gene TRBJ2-7; 11 positions match TRBD2. The CDR3 consists of 15 residues. Germline V gives CDR1 SGHRS, CDR2 YFSETQ. The junction had 7 bases not matched to a gene; V was cut back by 4 bases and J by 4 bases. CDR3 amino acids: CASSGGLAERYEQYF. The CDR3 DNA is TGCGCCAGCAGCGGGGGACTAGCGGAGCGGTACGAGCAGTACTTC.

V and J are TRBV10-2 and TRBJ1-3; no reliable D call. In germline, CDR1 is WSHSY, CDR2 SAAADI. The CDR3 covers 13 residues. Trimming cost V 4 bases and J 1 base, with 5 bases left between them. The CDR3 sequence: CASSGLSGNTIYF. The DNA for the CDR3 is TGCGCCAGCAGTGGGCTTTCTGGAAACACCATATATTTT.

V and J are TRBV7-2 and TRBJ2-7; 9 bases line up with TRBD2. V lost 4 bases to trimming and J lost 5 bases; unmatched junction nucleotides: 6. The CDR3 spans 14 residues. Germline V gene sequence: CDR1 SGHTA, CDR2 FQGNSA. The CDR3 nucleotides read TGTGCCAGCAGCTCTGGGGCGGGAGGGAACGAGCAGTACTTC. It specifies CASSSGAGGNEQYF.

This clone was recorded only once. The V and J genes are TRBV28 and TRBJ2-2; 7 nucleotides line up with TRBD1. V shed 4 bases, J shed 5 bases, and the junction held 1 base outside the gene matches. Germline V CDR1 and CDR2: MDHEN, SYDVKM. The CDR3 sequence is 13 residues long. CDR3 in DNA: TGTGCCAGCAGTTCCAGGGGGACCGGGGAGCTGTTTTTT. Its translation is CASSSRGTGELFF.

In DNA form, the CDR3 reads TGTGCCAGCAGCTTCGGCGGGGGAGATACGCAGTATTTT. Residues: CASSFGGGDTQYF. This chain links TRBV5-4 with TRBJ2-3; TRBD2 matches at 7 bases. Germline trimming cut 2 bases from V and 5 bases from J; bases unmatched to any gene: 2. The CDR3 length is 13 residues. Germline V gene sequence: CDR1 SGHNT, CDR2 YYREEE (reference sequence).

The V call is TRBV7-2, the J call TRBJ2-7; D possibly corresponds to TRBD2 (6 bases). CDR3 length: 17 amino acids. Trimming took off 0 bases at V and 2 bases at J, with 17 bases between the two ends. The germline CDR1 and CDR2 sequences are SGHTA and FQGNSA. CDR3 in DNA: TGTGCCAGCAGCTTAGCGTTGGGTGGGACTTATCCCTACGAGCAGTACTTC. Translation: CASSLALGGTYPYEQYF.

J is TRBJ2-7 and V is TRBV6-6, with D tentatively TRBD1 (6 bases). CDR1 is MNHNY, CDR2 SVGAGI, per germline (reference sequence). Trimming cost V 7 bases and J 7 bases, with 11 bases left between them. The CDR3 has 11 residues. The CDR3, as DNA: TGTGCCAGCACTTTTACAGGGGAGCAGTACTTC. Protein product: CASTFTGEQYF.

The V gene is TRBV5-4, the J gene TRBJ2-2; no definite D call. CDR1 is SGHNT and CDR2 is YYREEE in the germline V gene (reference sequence). Trimming took 4 bases from V and 2 from J, leaving 6 bases between them. CDR3 length equals 13 residues. The CDR3 spells CASSIANTGELFF. The CDR3 DNA is TGTGCCAGCAGCATAGCAAACACCGGGGAGCTGTTTTTT.

The chain combines TRBV7-2 with TRBJ2-5, with 7 positions matching TRBD1. Per germline, CDR1 SGHTA and CDR2 FQGNSA. The length of the CDR3 is 13 residues. The trim removed 7 bases at V and 1 base at J, leaving 3 bases unmatched. CDR3 residues: CASTTGPQETQYF. The CDR3 bases are TGTGCCAGCACGACAGGGCCCCAAGAGACCCAGTACTTC. Supplemented by reference TRBV7-2 and TRBJ2-5, the full variable domain reads GAGVSQSPSNKVTEKGKDVELRCDPISGHTALYWYRQSLGQGLEFLIYFQGNSAPDKSGLPSDRFSAERTGGSVSTLTIQRTQQEDSAVYLCASTTGPQETQYFGPGTRLLVL.

The V and J genes are TRBV18 and TRBJ2-1; the D gene is possibly TRBD1 (5 bases). This CDR3 contains 13 residues. V was shortened by 0 bases and J by 9 bases, with 9 bases between the two germline ends. Germline CDR1 KGHSH, CDR2 LQKENI. The CDR3 nucleotides read TGTGCCAGCTCACCACCGCAGGGTGTTGAGCAGTTCTTC. Its protein product is CASSPPQGVEQFF.

The rearrangement links TRBV15 to TRBJ2-7; 14 bases fit TRBD2. The V segment lost 1 base and the J segment 5 bases; nucleotides outside the gene matches: 1. This CDR3 has 15 amino acids. Germline V CDR1 and CDR2: LNHNV, YYDKDF (reference sequence). CDR3 loop: CATSRGGLAGDEQYF. The CDR3 nucleotides read TGTGCCACCAGCAGAGGGGGACTAGCGGGAGACGAGCAGTACTTC. Full variable domain (remainder filled in from reference TRBV15 and TRBJ2-7): DAMVIQNPRYQVTQFGKPVTLSCSQTLNHNVMYWYQQKSSQAPKLLFHYYDKDFNNEADTPDNFQSRRPNTSFCFLDIRSPGLGDTAMYLCATSRGGLAGDEQYFGPGTRLTVT.

This clone has only one observation. This chain uses TRBV9 with TRBJ2-1, with D perhaps TRBD2 (5 bases). The CDR3 has 14 residues. Trimming cost V 0 bases and J 6 bases, with 10 bases left between them. In germline, CDR1 is SGDLS, CDR2 YYNGEE. The chain's CDR3 is CASSVEPSPNEQFF. CDR3 DNA: TGTGCCAGCAGCGTAGAGCCTAGCCCCAATGAGCAGTTCTTC.

The chain couples TRBV28 to TRBJ2-4, with D perhaps TRBD1 (5 bases). The CDR3 consists of 14 residues. CDR1 and CDR2 from the germline V gene are MDHEN and SYDVKM. Trimming took off 1 base at V and 6 bases at J, with 10 bases between the two ends. CDR3: CASSLFPGINIQYF. DNA for the CDR3: TGTGCCAGCAGTTTATTTCCAGGGATAAACATTCAGTACTTC.

The V gene is TRBV30, the J gene TRBJ1-3; D may be TRBD1 (5 bases). Germline V CDR1 and CDR2: GTSNPN, SVGIG (reference sequence). This CDR3 is built from 13 residues. Trimming pared 0 bases from V and 3 bases from J, leaving 6 bases between. CDR3 loop: CAWSVRGGNTIYF. The CDR3 DNA reads TGTGCCTGGAGTGTAAGGGGTGGAAACACCATATATTTT.

This chain links TRBV6-5 with TRBJ2-7, with TRBD1 identical over 10 bases. With V trimmed by 2 bases and J by 3 bases, 1 base remained unmatched. This CDR3 region has 14 residues. Per the germline V gene, CDR1 is MNHEY and CDR2 is SVGAGI. The DNA of the CDR3 is TGTGCCAGCAGTTACCGGACAGGGGGCTACGAGCAGTACTTC. Amino acid sequence: CASSYRTGGYEQYF.

The chain has TRBV2 and TRBJ2-7; 11 bases are a match to TRBD2. V was clipped by 7 bases and J by 3 bases; unmatched bases: 5. In germline, CDR1 is SNHLY, CDR2 FYNNEI. The CDR3 has 14 amino acids. This CDR3 is CASTGLAVIYEQYF. The DNA of the CDR3 is TGTGCCAGCACGGGACTAGCGGTAATCTACGAGCAGTACTTC.

The chain has TRBV11-2 and TRBJ2-1, with 8 nucleotides matching TRBD2. This CDR3 spans 15 amino acids. V lost 3 bases and J lost 7; bases outside the gene matches: 8. Germline V gene sequence: CDR1 SGHAT, CDR2 FQNNGV. The CDR3 DNA reads as TGTGCCAGCAGCTTCCCGGGACTAGAAGGAAATGAGCAGTTCTTC. Its protein product is CASSFPGLEGNEQFF.

This chain joins TRBV5-1 and TRBJ2-5, with D unclear. The J call may not be correct, given that the DNA end is closer to TRBJ2-7. Germline CDR1 is SGHRS and CDR2 is YFSETQ. There are 14 residues in the CDR3. The CDR3 DNA is TGCGCCAGCAGCCTAGAAGACTCTACCTACGAGCAGTACTTC. Protein sequence: CASSLEDSTYEQYF.

This chain connects TRBV29-1 to TRBJ2-7, with TRBD2 identical over 8 bases. The CDR3 has 12 residues. J was trimmed by 4 bases and V by 6 bases; bases with no gene match: 5. Germline V CDR1 and CDR2: SQVTM, ANQGSEA. The CDR3, as DNA: TGCAGCGTCCTAGCGGGCCGGTACGAGCAGTACTTC. It codes for CSVLAGRYEQYF.

This chain links TRBV19 with TRBJ1-2, with TRBD1 identical over 9 bases. This CDR3 spans 20 amino acids. V lost 4 bases, J lost 8 bases, and 26 bases stayed unmatched. Germline CDR1 reads LNHDA; CDR2 reads SQIVND (reference sequence). In nucleotides, the CDR3 is TGTGCCAGTAGTACCCGATCGGGACAGGGAACCCAACCGATTTCGGGAGGCTACACCTTC. Amino acid sequence: CASSTRSGQGTQPISGGYTF.

This sequence joins TRBV28 and TRBJ2-2; TRBD2 aligns across 7 bases. The trim removed 6 bases at V and 7 bases at J, leaving 5 bases unmatched. Per germline, CDR1 MDHEN and CDR2 SYDVKM. The CDR3 has 13 amino acids. The CDR3 reads CASRRLAVGELFF. In DNA form, the CDR3 reads TGTGCCAGCAGACGACTAGCTGTCGGGGAGCTGTTTTTT. The full variable domain, its missing parts supplied by reference TRBV28 and TRBJ2-2, is DVKVTQSSRYLVKRTGEKVFLECVQDMDHENMFWYRQDPGLGLRLIYFSYDVKMKEKGDIPEGYSVSREKKERFSLILESASTNQTSMYLCASRRLAVGELFFGEGSRLTVL.

The chain couples TRBV4-1 to TRBJ1-1; D is undetermined. CDR3 length: 14 residues. The V and J ends lost 1 base and 1 base respectively, with 7 bases between them. Germline CDR1 and CDR2: MGHRA and YSYEKL. Here the CDR3 reads CASSQGRGNTEAFF. In DNA form, the CDR3 reads TGCGCCAGCAGCCAAGGCCGGGGGAACACTGAAGCTTTCTTT.

The chain is built from TRBV19 and TRBJ2-7; TRBD1 matches at 7 bases. CDR1 and CDR2 from the germline V gene are LNHDA and SQIVND (reference sequence). V shed 7 bases and J 3 bases; nucleotides not matched to a gene: 18. This CDR3 region has 17 residues. In DNA, the CDR3 is TGTGCCAGTAACCCCTCCCACCGGGACAGTGGGGACTACGAGCAGTACTTC. Translating it yields CASNPSHRDSGDYEQYF. Combining the CDR3 with reference TRBV19 and TRBJ2-7 gives the whole variable domain DGGITQSPKYLFRKEGQNVTLSCEQNLNHDAMYWYRQDPGQGLRLIYYSQIVNDFQKGDIAEGYSVSREKKESFPLTVTSAQKNPTAFYLCASNPSHRDSGDYEQYFGPGTRLTVT.

V is TRBV5-4 and J is TRBJ1-4; 8 bases line up with TRBD1. The CDR3 loop spans 15 amino acids. V lost 4 bases, J lost 5 bases, and 7 bases stayed unmatched. CDR1 is SGHNT, CDR2 YYREEE, per germline (reference sequence). DNA for the CDR3: TGTGCCAGCAGCGTCGGACAGGGTCTAAATGAAAAACTGTTTTTT. As protein: CASSVGQGLNEKLFF.